Below, one T cell receptor beta chain is given with its context. The target antigen is unknown. V gave up 0 bases and J gave up 3 bases, with 12 bases separating them. The CDR3 runs 16 residues. CDR1 and CDR2 (germline): SEHNR, FQNEAQ (reference sequence). The material for each subset, its genomic DNA, was split evenly across several immunoSEQ plates. Assay used: immunoSEQ multiplex PCR; TCRdb lists only in-frame clones, some missing. The data show roughly 1 million clones, around 76% seen once. The entry originates in a study of shared clonotypes between healthy human individuals. Study observations and caveats: The represented genetic and exposure-history diversity was limited by the small number of donors.

The gene calls are TRBV7-9 and TRBJ2-1; D tentatively reads TRBD1 or TRBD2 (5 bases each). The source is a man younger than 35 in good health. The sequenced sample consisted of memory CD4+ T cells sorted from blood. Described subset: CD45RA-negative fraction. The CDR3: CASSLAGTIHYNEQFF. The CDR3 bases are TGTGCCAGCAGCTTAGCCGGGACCATTCACTACAATGAGCAGTTCTTC.